Sequencing of this T cell receptor beta chain was carried out in a study of OX40 agonist ivuxolimab in advanced cancers. General observations from the study: Some patients who did not respond also had low normalized T-cell clonal expansion.

Points on this clone: Its target is unknown.

Sequencing was performed with immunoSEQ multiplex PCR; in TCRdb, only in-frame clones are kept and a portion is missing. Of tens of thousands of clones listed, roughly nine tenths are singletons. The CDR3 is 12 amino acids. J lost 7 bases, V lost 6 bases, and 2 bases had no gene match. Germline CDR1 is MNHEY and CDR2 is SVGAGI. This receptor was obtained from an adult with an advanced solid tumor such as melanoma, head and neck, liver or kidney cancer. V usage is TRBV6-5 and J usage is TRBJ2-7, with 11 bases fitting TRBD1. This specimen consisted of CD4+ or CD8+ T cells sorted from blood, obtained in a trial of the OX40 agonist ivuxolimab. The CDR3 coding sequence is TGTGCCAGCAGGGACAGGGGGCTTGAGCAGTACTTC. It translates to CASRDRGLEQYF.